The next 26 T cell receptor beta chains were all read from a single sample in a study of T-cell memory formation after mild COVID-19. Each CDR3 protein is one row after TCRdb ran MiXCR on the 5' RACE reads. The sample shows some 120,000 distinct CDR3 sequences, 5% to 6.5% of them seen only once. The sample comprised PBMCs or a T cell subset sorted from them (not recorded which). The receptors come from an adult woman who had mild COVID-19 (a few samples of this study predate the infection). Cell type and time point are not known.

This clonotype appeared many times. The chain carries TRBV7-8 and TRBJ2-7; 9 positions agree with TRBD2. With V trimmed by 4 bases and J by 2 bases, 12 bases remained unmatched. Germline lookup yields CDR1 SGHVS and CDR2 FQNEAQ. The length of the CDR3 is 17 residues. The CDR3 protein is CASSSTAGTSRPYEQYF. CDR3 DNA: TGTGCCAGCAGCTCGACCGCCGGGACTAGCAGACCCTACGAGCAGTACTTC.

This clonotype has at least ten counts. The chain carries TRBV3-1 and TRBJ2-5; TRBD2 matches at 8 bases. The junction had 2 bases not matched to a gene; V was cut back by 0 bases and J by 5 bases. Germline assignment: CDR1 LGHDT and CDR2 YNNKEL (reference sequence). The CDR3 runs 14 residues. The CDR3 DNA follows: TGTGCCAGCAGCCAAGAAGCGGGAGCTGAGACCCAGTACTTC. It specifies CASSQEAGAETQYF.

This clonotype was picked up many times. The CDR3: CASSPALFIPTF. CDR3 sequence (DNA): TGTGCCAGCAGCCCTGCCCTATTCATACCCACCTTC. The chain combines TRBV9 with TRBJ1-2; D not certain. Germline loops: CDR1 SGDLS, CDR2 YYNGEE. The CDR3 has 12 amino acids. V shed 4 bases and J shed 13 bases, with 17 bases lying between them.

This clonotype was found many times. This chain's CDR3 is CASSPALGAYEQFF. As DNA, the CDR3 is TGTGCCAGCAGCCCCGCCTTGGGAGCATATGAGCAGTTCTTC. The chain uses TRBV5-5 and TRBJ2-1, with D maybe TRBD2 (5 bases). Germline CDR1 SGHKS, CDR2 YYEKEE (reference sequence). V lost 4 bases to trimming and J lost 8 bases, with 16 bases between them. The CDR3 sequence is 14 residues long.

The chain links TRBV7-2 to TRBJ2-3; D is unresolved. The germline V gene encodes CDR1 SGHTA and CDR2 FQGNSA. The V gene lost 5 bases and the J gene lost 8 bases, with 11 bases spanning the gap. The CDR3 is 12 residues long. CDR3 amino acids: CASSPDRSTQYF. CDR3 DNA sequence: TGTGCCAGCAGCCCGGACCGTTCTACGCAGTATTTT.

This clonotype was picked up a small number of times. The chain links TRBV7-2 to TRBJ2-1; 8 bases agree with TRBD2. The CDR3 runs 16 residues. CDR1 and CDR2 (germline): SGHTA, FQGNSA. The V and J ends lost 4 bases and 8 bases, in that order; junction bases with no gene match: 13. The CDR3 nucleotides read TGTGCCAGCAGCTCCGTCGTGGCGCTAGCGGGCCATGAGCAGTTCTTC. Amino acids: CASSSVVALAGHEQFF.

This chain connects TRBV7-6 to TRBJ2-7, with TRBD2 matching over 8 bases. The germline V gene has CDR1 SGHVS and CDR2 FNYEAQ. This CDR3 has 15 amino acids. V lost 5 bases, J lost 5 bases, and 11 bases stayed unmatched. CDR3 sequence reads: CASSVSGALGDEQYF. The DNA of the CDR3 is TGTGCCAGCAGCGTTAGCGGGGCGCTGGGGGACGAGCAGTACTTC.

This clonotype showed up many times. The V call is TRBV4-1, the J call TRBJ2-2; D remains ambiguous. Germline CDR1 is MGHRA and CDR2 is YSYEKL. Trimming left V 1 base short and J 4 bases short, with 10 bases between. The CDR3 is made up of 15 amino acids. The CDR3 DNA reads TGCGCCAGCAGCCAAGTGGAGCTTATCACCGGGGAGCTGTTTTTT. Residues: CASSQVELITGELFF.

Ten or more counts support this clonotype. The CDR3 loop reads CASSYTGGRRTDTQYF. The CDR3 region has the DNA TGTGCCAGCAGTTACACTGGCGGGAGGAGGACAGATACGCAGTATTTT. This rearrangement joins TRBV6-2 or TRBV6-3 to TRBJ2-3, with 8 bases that match TRBD2. The CDR3 has 16 residues. Per germline, CDR1 MNHEY and CDR2 SVGEGT. With 2 bases clipped from V and 3 bases from J, the junction kept 7 bases outside the gene matches.

CDR3 coding DNA: TGTGCCAGCCGGGACAGTAATTCACCCCTCCACTTT. Amino acid sequence: CASRDSNSPLHF. The rearrangement links TRBV6-5 to TRBJ1-6, with TRBD1 matching 7 bases. The CDR3 totals 12 residues. Germline V CDR1 and CDR2: MNHEY, SVGAGI. J was trimmed by 6 bases and V by 8 bases; bases with no gene match: 1.

J is TRBJ2-1 and V is TRBV28; 9 positions match TRBD1. Germline V gives CDR1 MDHEN, CDR2 SYDVKM. With 8 bases clipped from V and 4 bases from J, the junction kept 12 bases outside the gene matches. The CDR3 extends over 16 amino acids. The CDR3 DNA reads as TGTGCCAGCGAATTTAGCGGAGGACAGGGGTACAATGAGCAGTTCTTC. This codes for CASEFSGGQGYNEQFF.

The chain combines TRBV20-1 with TRBJ2-7; TRBD2 matches at 11 bases. The ends lost 6 bases at V and 0 bases at J; junction bases unmatched: 4. The CDR3 spans 14 residues. The germline gives CDR1 DFQATT, CDR2 SNEGSKA (reference sequence). DNA of the CDR3: TGCAGTGCAAGGACTAGCGGGCGCTCCTACGAGCAGTACTTC. This translates into CSARTSGRSYEQYF.

This chain uses TRBV3-1 with TRBJ1-1; no definite D call. V lost 1 base, J lost 8 bases, and 14 bases lay in between. Germline lookup yields CDR1 LGHDT and CDR2 YNNKEL (reference sequence). This CDR3 has 14 residues. CDR3 nucleotides: TGTGCCAGCAGCCAAGCGGGGAAGGGAAACGAAGCTTTCTTT. The encoded protein is CASSQAGKGNEAFF.

This clonotype has more than one count but fewer than ten. The rearrangement uses TRBV5-1 and TRBJ2-7; 7 nucleotides line up with TRBD2. The CDR3 extends over 16 amino acids. From germline, CDR1 is SGHRS and CDR2 YFSETQ. With V trimmed by 3 bases and J by 2 bases, 11 bases remained unmatched. CDR3 nucleotides: TGCGCCAGCAGCTCAAGCCCCTGGGGGGGACCCTACGAGCAGTACTTC. It specifies CASSSSPWGGPYEQYF.

The genes are TRBV24-1 and TRBJ1-5, with TRBD1 as a possible D gene (5 bases). Trimming removed 5 bases at V and 1 base at J, with 20 bases between. CDR3 length: 18 amino acids. CDR1 and CDR2 from the germline V gene are KGHDR and SFDVKD. CDR3 amino acids: CATSGGSGKLDSNQPQHF. The CDR3 DNA reads TGTGCCACCAGTGGGGGGTCCGGGAAGCTGGACAGCAATCAGCCCCAGCATTTT.

V is TRBV19 and J is TRBJ1-4; 8 bases fit TRBD1. CDR1 and CDR2 from the germline V gene are LNHDA and SQIVND (reference sequence). With V trimmed by 5 bases and J by 11 bases, 13 bases remained unmatched. This CDR3 region has 15 residues. CDR3 protein: CASSSRQGSSEKLFF. In nucleotides, the CDR3 is TGTGCCAGTAGTTCCCGACAGGGGAGTAGCGAGAAACTGTTTTTT.

This chain connects TRBV5-1 to TRBJ2-7; TRBD2 agrees at 11 bases. CDR1 is SGHRS and CDR2 is YFSETQ in the germline V gene. CDR3 length: 14 amino acids. Unmatched junction bases numbered 5, after V lost 5 bases and J lost 4 bases. In DNA, the CDR3 is TGCGCCAGCAGTTCTGCTAGCGGGAGGTACGAGCAGTACTTC. This sequence encodes CASSSASGRYEQYF.

The rearrangement uses TRBV5-1 and TRBJ2-3, with D maybe TRBD2 (6 bases). The germline V and J ends were trimmed by 0 bases and 5 bases, with 16 bases remaining between them. Germline values: CDR1 SGHRS, CDR2 YFSETQ. The CDR3 contains 16 residues. The DNA of the CDR3 is TGCGCCAGCAGCTTGGGATCCCCCTCCGGGAGAGATACGCAGTATTTT. Amino acids: CASSLGSPSGRDTQYF.

This clonotype showed up just a few times. The chain couples TRBV5-1 to TRBJ2-2; the D is unclear. The V end was cut by 1 base, the J end by 5 bases, with 6 bases between. There are 13 residues in the CDR3. CDR1 SGHRS and CDR2 YFSETQ come from the germline V gene. This CDR3 is CASSLNPTGELFF. CDR3 bases: TGCGCCAGCAGCTTGAATCCAACCGGGGAGCTGTTTTTT.

Many counts were recorded for this clonotype. The V call is TRBV5-4, the J call TRBJ1-4; 11 bases are a match to TRBD1. CDR3 length: 16 residues. After removal of 3 bases from V and 7 bases from J, the junction contained 8 bases not matched to a gene. CDR1 and CDR2 from the germline V gene are SGHNT and YYREEE (reference sequence). CDR3 loop: CASSYGSGTGGEKLFF. CDR3 DNA: TGTGCCAGCAGCTACGGGTCCGGGACAGGGGGTGAAAAACTGTTTTTT.

This clonotype was seen only a few times. The V gene is TRBV5-1, the J gene TRBJ2-2; D is possibly TRBD1 (6 bases). The CDR3 extends over 17 amino acids. The germline V and J ends were trimmed by 6 bases and 5 bases, with 23 bases remaining between them. Germline V gives CDR1 SGHRS, CDR2 YFSETQ. This CDR3 reads CASNLHLVTGGTGELFF. The CDR3 nucleotides are TGCGCCAGCAACCTGCACTTAGTGACAGGTGGGACCGGGGAGCTGTTTTTT. Drawing the rest from reference TRBV5-1 and TRBJ2-2, the complete variable domain is KAGVTQTPRYLIKTRGQQVTLSCSPISGHRSVSWYQQTPGQGLQFLFEYFSETQRNKGNFPGRFSGRQFSNSRSEMNVSTLELGDSALYLCASNLHLVTGGTGELFFGEGSRLTVL.

This clonotype appeared many times. The chain combines TRBV20-1 with TRBJ2-5; tentatively, D is TRBD1 (5 bases). Germline V gene data show CDR1 as DFQATT and CDR2 as SNEGSKA (reference sequence). V lost 2 bases to trimming and J lost 4 bases, with 11 bases between them. There are 13 residues in the CDR3. CDR3 bases: TGCAGTGCTAGATCGAGGCAGGGAGAGACCCAGTACTTC. Translation gives CSARSRQGETQYF.

Only a few counts were recorded for this clonotype. The chain combines TRBV27 with TRBJ2-5; 10 bases are shared with TRBD1. Germline V gene lookup returns CDR1 MNHEY and CDR2 SMNVEV (reference sequence). CDR3 length: 15 residues. After removal of 5 bases from V and 7 bases from J, the junction contained 10 bases not matched to a gene. The chain's CDR3 is CASSPSGQGLGTQYF. CDR3 DNA sequence: TGTGCCAGCAGTCCCTCGGGACAGGGGTTGGGGACCCAGTACTTC.

The chain has TRBV7-2 and TRBJ2-1; TRBD2 matches 8 bases. Germline CDR1 SGHTA, CDR2 FQGNSA. The CDR3 totals 16 residues. V lost 1 base and J lost 2; bases outside the gene matches: 4. CDR3 DNA: TGTGCCAGCAGCTTAGGAGCAGCGGGAGCCTACAATGAGCAGTTCTTC. Translating gives CASSLGAAGAYNEQFF.

Only a few counts were recorded for this clonotype. The V gene is TRBV9, the J gene TRBJ1-3, with D unclear. V was clipped by 0 bases and J by 0 bases, with 10 bases between them. The CDR3 extends over 16 amino acids. In germline, CDR1 is SGDLS, CDR2 YYNGEE. CDR3 DNA: TGTGCCAGCAGCGTAGGACCACCGAGCTCTGGAAACACCATATATTTT. Translating it yields CASSVGPPSSGNTIYF. Together with reference TRBV9 and TRBJ1-3, the CDR3 gives the full variable domain: DSGVTQTPKHLITATGQRVTLRCSPRSGDLSVYWYQQSLDQGLQFLIQYYNGEERAKGNILERFSAQQFPDLHSELNLSSLELGDSALYFCASSVGPPSSGNTIYFGEGSWLTVV.

This clonotype was observed at least ten times. The J gene is TRBJ2-1, the V gene TRBV12-3 or TRBV12-4; tentative D call: TRBD2 (6 bases). The CDR3 is 15 amino acids. V lost 2 bases to trimming and J lost 4 bases, with 12 bases between them. As DNA, the CDR3 is TGTGCCAGCAGTTTATCTGCGGGGTTATACAATGAGCAGTTCTTC. This sequence encodes CASSLSAGLYNEQFF.